This T cell receptor beta chain was captured in a study of siplizumab effects on memory and regulatory T cells. Comments on this clone: As yet, its antigen is unknown.

Study-wide findings and caveats: Naive T cells appeared more varied than memory cells and looked like key alloresponse contributors. Proliferating siplizumab-culture Tregs lacked confirmation of suppressive function. Siplizumab significantly reduced alloreactive sequences traceable to unstimulated CD4+ memory cells.

CDR1 is GTSNPN, CDR2 SVGIG, per germline (reference sequence). CDR3 length: 13 amino acids. V dropped 3 bases and J dropped 7 bases, with 12 bases sitting between them. Profiled with immunoSEQ multiplex PCR; TCRdb holds only in-frame clones, not every one. Of some 110,000 clones listed, roughly 91% are singletons. The gene calls are TRBV30 and TRBJ1-4, with D uncertain. The sample taken for sequencing was CD4+ T cells sorted from blood. The sequence derives from a human donor in good health. CDR3 bases: TGTGCCTGGAGCACCGGGCGGGGTGAAAAACTGTTTTTT. It specifies CAWSTGRGEKLFF.